Following are 29 T cell receptor beta chains from one sample sequenced in a study of metastatic and nonmetastatic thyroid tumors. Through MiXCR, TCRdb re-clonotyped the PCR reads. The sample has tens of thousands of clones, about a sixth seen once. Every patient was untreated before thyroid surgery. Sequenced sample: blood. The receptor set was obtained from a female donor with papillary thyroid cancer or a benign thyroid nodule (not recorded which). Some clones in this sample may be carry-over from other donors' samples.

Remarks on this clone: At one end, the junction sequence differs from germline, possibly due to a read error. The rearrangement uses TRBV6-1 and TRBJ1-5; D is unclear. The germline CDR1 and CDR2 sequences are MNHNS and SASEGT. The length of the CDR3 is 16 residues. The CDR3 spells CASRRTWYLGNHPQHF. DNA of the CDR3: TGTGCCAGCAGACGCACATGGTACCTTGGCAATCATCCCCAGCATTTT.

This clone has just a few counts. This chain connects TRBV28 to TRBJ2-7, with 7 bases aligning to TRBD2. There are 18 residues in the CDR3. Germline-derived CDR1 and CDR2 are MDHEN and SYDVKM. V dropped 5 bases and J dropped 3; count of bases not matched to a gene: 19. CDR3 region: CASSQLIGTTDTNYEQYF. The CDR3 DNA reads as TGTGCCAGCAGTCAACTAATCGGGACTACGGACACGAACTACGAGCAGTACTTC.

At least ten counts were recorded for this clone. The chain recombines TRBV28 with TRBJ1-2; D might be TRBD1 (6 bases). V was trimmed by 6 bases and J by 4 bases, leaving 18 bases between them. The CDR3 sequence is 15 residues long. Germline CDR1 reads MDHEN; CDR2 reads SYDVKM. The CDR3 DNA reads TGTGCCAGCAGCCCACGATTGGGGGCTAGCTATGGCTACACCTTC. Translation gives CASSPRLGASYGYTF.

This clone appeared many times. CDR3 protein: CASSYRGSTDTQYF. The CDR3 coding sequence is TGTGCCAGCAGTTACCGAGGGAGCACAGATACGCAGTATTTT. J is TRBJ2-3 and V is TRBV6-5; a weak D match, TRBD2 (5 bases). This CDR3 is 14 amino acids long. Germline V gene data show CDR1 as MNHEY and CDR2 as SVGAGI. Trimming pared 2 bases from V and 0 bases from J, leaving 6 bases between.

The sample holds many counts of this clone. This rearrangement joins TRBV15 to TRBJ2-1; 7 bases fit TRBD2. CDR3 size: 19 residues. CDR1 and CDR2 (germline): LNHNV, YYDKDF (reference sequence). With V trimmed by 4 bases and J by 5 bases, 20 bases remained unmatched. CDR3 nucleotides: TGTGCCACCAGCATGATCAGGGCTAGCGGATCCCTAATCAACAATGAGCAGTTCTTC. It yields the protein CATSMIRASGSLINNEQFF.

This clone turned up a few times. An end of the junction differs from the germline gene, which may be a read error. The CDR3 is CASSRGRSVELFF. DNA for the CDR3: TGTGCCAGCAGCCGAGGACGGAGCGTGGAGCTTTTTTTT. This sequence joins TRBV27 and TRBJ2-2; no definite D call. The CDR3 runs to 13 residues. Germline assignment: CDR1 MNHEY and CDR2 SMNVEV (reference sequence).

This clone was detected ten times or more. This sequence joins TRBV11-1 and TRBJ2-1; 9 bases match TRBD1. The CDR3 length is 15 residues. CDR1 and CDR2 from the germline V gene are SGHAT and FQDESV (reference sequence). Germline trimming cut 7 bases from V and 3 bases from J; bases unmatched to any gene: 7. This CDR3 reads CASTQDRGDYNEQFF. CDR3 DNA sequence: TGTGCCAGCACCCAGGACAGGGGAGACTACAATGAGCAGTTCTTC.

The V gene is TRBV5-1, the J gene TRBJ2-2; 7 positions agree with TRBD1. J was trimmed by 0 bases and V by 2 bases; bases with no gene match: 4. CDR1 SGHRS and CDR2 YFSETQ come from the germline V gene. The CDR3 has 16 amino acids. The CDR3 sequence: CASSFRTGSNTGELFF. CDR3 nucleotides: TGCGCCAGCAGCTTTAGGACAGGATCGAACACCGGGGAGCTGTTTTTT.

This clone was found many times. The chain combines TRBV29-1 with TRBJ2-7; D gene ambiguous. This CDR3 has 12 amino acids. The V and J ends lost 2 bases and 0 bases respectively, with 5 bases between them. Germline CDR1 is SQVTM and CDR2 is ANQGSEA. In DNA form, the CDR3 reads TGCAGCGTTGAATCGACCTCCTACGAGCAGTACTTC. As protein: CSVESTSYEQYF.

This clone was counted ten times or more. The junction differs from germline at one of its ends, possibly a read error. The sample carries other DNA sequences with the same CDR3. The rearrangement links TRBV7-2 to TRBJ1-5; D is perhaps TRBD1 (5 bases). CDR3 size: 15 residues. The germline CDR1 and CDR2 sequences are SGHTA and FQGNSA. CDR3 region: CASSLEGWGNQPQHF. The CDR3 nucleotides are TGTGCCAGCAGCTTAGAGGGGTGGGGCAATCAGCCTCAGCATTTT.

This clone was picked up many times. The rearrangement uses TRBV12-3 or TRBV12-4 and TRBJ1-5; no firm D call. V lost 5 bases and J lost 3, with 5 bases in between. CDR3 length: 12 residues. As DNA, the CDR3 is TGTGCCAGCAGTGCCGACAATCAGCCCCAGCATTTT. Translating gives CASSADNQPQHF.

This clone showed up just once. The V and J genes are TRBV4-1 and TRBJ2-1; tentatively, D is TRBD2 (5 bases). Per germline, CDR1 MGHRA and CDR2 YSYEKL. V gave up 7 bases and J gave up 7 bases, with 14 bases separating them. The CDR3 totals 13 residues. CDR3: CASIRPCGNEQFF. As DNA, the CDR3 is TGCGCCAGCATCCGGCCGTGCGGGAATGAGCAGTTCTTC.

This clone was seen repeatedly, ten times or more. CDR3 bases: TGCAGTGCTGGGGCCAGGGAGGGCTATGGCTACACCTTC. As protein: CSAGAREGYGYTF. This chain joins TRBV20-1 and TRBJ1-2, with D possibly matching TRBD1 (5 bases). This CDR3 comprises 13 residues. Between the trimmed V and J ends, which lost 5 bases and 4 bases, there was a span of 14 bases. Germline values: CDR1 DFQATT, CDR2 SNEGSKA (reference sequence).

In its sample, this clone was seen many times. This rearrangement joins TRBV6-1 to TRBJ1-4; a possible D gene is TRBD1 (6 bases). The CDR3 runs 14 residues. V lost 2 bases and J lost 6, with 10 bases in between. The germline V gene encodes CDR1 MNHNS and CDR2 SASEGT. The CDR3 here is CASSERGGDEKLFF. In DNA form, the CDR3 reads TGTGCCAGCAGTGAAAGGGGGGGGGATGAAAAACTGTTTTTT.

This clone has at least ten counts. The chain combines TRBV7-6 with TRBJ2-7, with D possibly TRBD1 on 6 matching bases. CDR3 length: 12 amino acids. Between the trimmed V and J ends, which lost 9 bases and 2 bases, there was a span of 11 bases. The germline CDR1 and CDR2 sequences are SGHVS and FNYEAQ. The CDR3 nucleotides read TGTGCCAGTAGGGGGTCAACCTACGAGCAGTACTTC. Its protein product is CASRGSTYEQYF.

This clone has a handful of counts. The chain combines TRBV2 with TRBJ2-7; unclear D gene. Trimming took off 7 bases at V and 7 bases at J, with 17 bases between the two ends. The CDR3 has 13 amino acids. CDR1 is SNHLY and CDR2 is FYNNEI in the germline V gene. CDR3 coding DNA: TGTGCCAGCACGGAGCCGCCCCCCAGTGAGCAGTACTTC. It yields the protein CASTEPPPSEQYF.

This clone was counted at least ten times. The chain couples TRBV4-1 to TRBJ1-5; D remains unclear. Germline assignment: CDR1 MGHRA and CDR2 YSYEKL. This CDR3 contains 17 residues. Between the trimmed V and J ends, which lost 5 bases and 0 bases, there was a span of 17 bases. CDR3 amino acids: CASSSRGPEYSNQPQHF. Here the CDR3 DNA reads TGCGCCAGCAGCTCCCGCGGGCCAGAGTATAGCAATCAGCCCCAGCATTTT.

In this sample, this clone turned up many times. The chain employs TRBV2 and TRBJ1-4; D is uncertain. The V gene's germline CDR1 is SNHLY and CDR2 FYNNEI. Trimming shortened V by 6 bases and J by 4 bases, and 12 bases separated the two germline ends. The CDR3 has 14 amino acids. DNA of the CDR3: TGTGCCAGCAGCAAAGGCAGCCTTAATGAAAAACTGTTTTTT. This sequence encodes CASSKGSLNEKLFF.

This clone has more than one count but fewer than ten. Sequence at one end of the junction differs from germline and may be a read error. The V and J genes are TRBV10-3 and TRBJ2-1, with TRBD2 identical over 13 bases. In germline, CDR1 is ENHRY, CDR2 SYGVKD. The CDR3 has 15 residues. CDR3 DNA sequence: TGTCCCATCATTGACGGACTAGCGGGAGTCAGTGAGCAGTTCTTC. Its protein product is CPIIDGLAGVSEQFF.

The V and J genes are TRBV20-1 and TRBJ2-5, with TRBD2 matching 9 bases. After removal of 0 bases from V and 12 bases from J, the junction contained 11 bases not matched to a gene. The CDR3 consists of 14 residues. Per germline, CDR1 DFQATT and CDR2 SNEGSKA (reference sequence). The CDR3 region is CSARDGASGENKYF. CDR3 coding DNA: TGCAGTGCTAGAGACGGGGCTAGCGGGGAGAACAAGTACTTC.

Relative to its sample, this clone is medium-sized (0.01 to 0.1%). The gene calls are TRBV24-1 and TRBJ1-2; D unclear. The germline V and J ends were trimmed by 3 bases and 2 bases, with 6 bases remaining between them. CDR1 and CDR2 (germline): KGHDR, SFDVKD. The CDR3 is 13 residues long. The CDR3 sequence: CATSDRANYGYTF. DNA of the CDR3: TGTGCCACCAGTGATAGGGCGAACTATGGCTACACCTTC.

The chain combines TRBV12-5 with TRBJ1-2; no clear D gene. CDR1 and CDR2 (germline): LGHNT, FRNRAP. The CDR3 consists of 13 residues. With 6 bases removed from V and 0 bases from J, the gap between germline ends came to 8 bases. The CDR3 DNA is TGTGCTAGTGGGGATACAACTAACTATGGCTACACCTTC. It specifies CASGDTTNYGYTF.

This clone was seen a few times. This chain uses TRBV6-1 with TRBJ2-2, with D tentatively TRBD1 (6 bases). Trimming shortened V by 6 bases and J by 5 bases, and 16 bases separated the two germline ends. This CDR3 contains 15 residues. Germline V gene lookup returns CDR1 MNHNS and CDR2 SASEGT. The CDR3 loop reads CASSQSGVRTGELFF. The CDR3 nucleotides read TGTGCCAGCAGCCAATCAGGGGTCAGGACCGGGGAGCTGTTTTTT.

This clone was counted many times. One end of the junction fails to match germline, which may point to a read error. The sample holds other DNA sequences that translate to the same CDR3. The V and J genes are TRBV20-1 and TRBJ1-3; no firm D call. CDR3 size: 17 residues. The V gene's germline CDR1 is DFQATT and CDR2 SNEGSKA (reference sequence). DNA for the CDR3: TGCAGTGCTAGGGGTCCGGGCGGCGCACGCTCTGGGAACACCATATATTTT. Protein: CSARGPGGARSGNTIYF.

This clone was counted at least ten times. The chain carries TRBV3-1 and TRBJ2-1; weak D call: TRBD2 (5 bases). V dropped 0 bases and J dropped 7 bases, with 25 bases sitting between them. The CDR3 runs 19 residues. CDR1 is LGHDT and CDR2 is YNNKEL in the germline V gene (reference sequence). Here the CDR3 DNA reads TGTGCCAGCAGCCAAGACGACCGGGGTGTTGCGGGCTATTCGAATGAGCAGTTCTTC. Protein product: CASSQDDRGVAGYSNEQFF.

The gene calls are TRBV6-1 and TRBJ2-3; 8 bases fit TRBD2. CDR1 and CDR2 (germline): MNHNS, SASEGT. The CDR3 totals 14 residues. The ends lost 6 bases at V and 2 bases at J; junction bases unmatched: 4. The CDR3 coding sequence is TGTGCCAGCAGGAAGACTAGCGACACAGATACGCAGTATTTT. Translation gives CASRKTSDTDTQYF.

Comments on this clone: A single base separates this from a much larger clone, so it may be a read error. The same CDR3 arises from other DNA sequences in this sample as well. J is TRBJ1-2 and V is TRBV29-1; no clear D. The germline V gene has CDR1 SQVTM and CDR2 ANQGSEA. There are 13 residues in the CDR3. Deletions cut 6 bases from V and 0 bases from J, with 11 bases between. CDR3 amino acids: CSVDPGSNYGYTF. The CDR3 coding sequence is TGCAGCGTGGATCCGGGTTCTAACTATGGCTACACCTTC.

The chain couples TRBV28 to TRBJ2-1; tentatively, D is TRBD1 (6 bases). Germline assignment: CDR1 MDHEN and CDR2 SYDVKM. The CDR3 is 12 amino acids. The V gene lost 8 bases and the J gene lost 14 bases, with 19 bases spanning the gap. The CDR3: CASGWTVGTEFF. DNA for the CDR3: TGTGCCAGCGGCTGGACAGTGGGCACGGAGTTCTTC.

This clone was counted ten times or more. V and J are TRBV7-8 and TRBJ2-5; D not resolved. The V end lost 4 bases, the J end lost 5 bases, and 11 bases lay between the germline ends. This CDR3 is built from 13 residues. CDR1 SGHVS and CDR2 FQNEAQ come from the germline V gene. The DNA of the CDR3 is TGTGCCAGCAGCTCTAGGGTGGGGGAGACCCAGTACTTC. This codes for CASSSRVGETQYF.